This T cell receptor (beta chain) appears in the sequencing data of a study of CD8 T cells in ankylosing spondylitis. A word on this clonotype: Its antigen is not known.

Study-wide results and caveats: CD8+ cells made up the disease-linked clones, which were relatively rare in peripheral blood. For ankylosing spondylitis blood, a TCR beta motif of under ten highly homologous variants appeared characteristic. Earlier work had already found some motif variants in reactive arthritis synovial fluid and blood. Matched ankylosing spondylitis synovial fluid reportedly showed significant enrichment of disease-linked clones.

The authors made TCR beta libraries by quantitative 5'-RACE with molecular barcodes. TCRdb itself ran the 5' RACE reads through MiXCR, one entry per CDR3 protein. The sample gives about 540,000 distinct CDR3 sequences, approximately 12% of which show up once; 6.8% is in the top ten. The CDR3 length is 14 residues. Trimming removed 7 bases from V and 0 bases from J, with 10 bases in between. CDR1 and CDR2 (germline): SGHRS, YFSETQ. The TCR was taken from a male donor with ankylosing spondylitis. The chain combines TRBV5-1 with TRBJ2-2; D is possibly TRBD2 (5 bases). The specimen was blood, either unsorted or a sorted T cell fraction (not recorded which). The DNA of the CDR3 is TGCGCCAGCGGTTACGGGGCGAACACCGGGGAGCTGTTTTTT. Translating it yields CASGYGANTGELFF. Using reference TRBV5-1 and TRBJ2-2 for the parts outside the CDR3, the full variable domain is KAGVTQTPRYLIKTRGQQVTLSCSPISGHRSVSWYQQTPGQGLQFLFEYFSETQRNKGNFPGRFSGRQFSNSRSEMNVSTLELGDSALYLCASGYGANTGELFFGEGSRLTVL.